The source of this TCR beta chain is a study of blood T cell repertoires in COVID-19. Clones were sequenced by immunoSEQ multiplex PCR, and TCRdb holds only the in-frame ones, with some missing. This sample yields 250,000 or so clones, of which around 84% are seen a single time; less than 5% belongs to the top ten. CDR1 SGHTS and CDR2 YDEGEE come from the germline V gene. Trimming cost V 1 base and J 5 bases; bases outside gene matches: 12. CDR3 size: 17 residues. The chain is built from TRBV5-8 and TRBJ2-5; 9 bases are shared with TRBD2. The clonotype comes from a man in his 60s with acute or convalescent COVID-19. Material for sequencing was peripheral blood. CDR3 in amino acids: CASSLSSSGAPLETQYF. The CDR3 DNA is TGTGCCAGCAGCTTGTCCTCTAGCGGGGCCCCCCTGGAGACCCAGTACTTC.